This T cell receptor (beta chain) was profiled in a study of tumor-infiltrating lymphocytes in primary liver carcinoma (dated by TCRdb to the late 2010s). In terms of the full investigation: Of the five patients, three men and two women aged 30 to 69 years, four had hepatocellular carcinoma and one had combined HCC and intrahepatic cholangiocarcinoma. The five patients had tumors of stage T1-T3 N0M0, with maximum diameters ranging from about 4.2 to 10 cm. Each sample produced about 3.5 to 8 million productive TCRbeta reads, and read depth showed no significant difference between tissue types. Across five regions of each liver tumor, along with adjacent normal tissue and blood, the study brought together TCRbeta repertoire sequencing, expression microarrays and whole-exome sequencing. A total of roughly 35 specimens from 5 patients went through TCRbeta repertoire sequencing, namely 25 tumor regions, 5 adjacent noncancerous liver tissues and 5 peripheral blood samples. Agilent mRNA microarray profiling was performed on the approximately 27 tumor region samples to relate TCRbeta repertoire diversity to the local molecular phenotype. Technical replicate repertoires showed high reproducibility, with mean shared-clone rates near 0.89 and correlation coefficients above 0.98.

From the germline V gene, CDR1 is SGHAT and CDR2 is FQNNGV. The CDR3 covers 16 residues, taking in both the cysteine and the phenylalanine. CDR3 DNA only is kept here, 48 bases in frame from base 1. A constant-region primer and ProtoScript II reverse transcriptase were used to reverse-transcribe TCRbeta-specific cDNA from around 540 ng total RNA. Three nested multiplex PCR rounds, following a slightly modified ARM-PCR procedure, were used to build the TCRbeta libraries. Multiplex TRBV1-TRBV30 forward primers and a Cbeta reverse primer were used in the first two PCR rounds, each of which was run for 9 to 11 cycles. A final 25-cycle PCR with Deep VentR polymerase added sample barcodes and Illumina adapters. Before sequencing, amplicons of 200-500 bp were gel-purified using a QIAquick gel extraction kit. TCRbeta amplicons were sequenced on an Illumina HiSeq 2500 with 250-bp paired-end reads. As for the original processing: Trimmomatic v0.33 was used to quality-trim the reads, and FLASH v1.2.11 was used to merge paired reads so that full CDR3 sequences could be recovered. V, D and J germline segments were assigned to the rearranged TCRbeta sequences using MiGEC v1.2.1b. Clonotype statistics and Shannon-Wiener diversity indices were computed with VDJtools v1.0.0. To reduce sampling bias, subsequent analyses other than the diversity analysis used only the 250 most abundant clonotypes in each sample. TCRdb ran its own pipeline on the public reads, namely fastp trimming at Q25 and MiXCR clone calling, and kept in-frame beta chains. Each entry is one CDR3 protein sequence, shown with its most common DNA and genes. The V and J calls and clone size are TCRdb's, not the authors'. This sample lists tens of thousands of distinct CDR3 sequences; roughly 77% were detected once. The top ten hold about 25% of the sample.

Results and caveats for the whole study, not just this receptor: Just about 7.5-24% of top clones turned up in all five regions of a tumor, which suggests spatial heterogeneity among tumor-infiltrating T cells. With just four to six patients in the study, the authors point out that the findings should be validated in a larger study. Pairs of tumor regions showed greater repertoire overlap (mean roughly 35%) than tumor-adjacent pairs (roughly 17%) or tumor-blood pairs (roughly 14%), which is consistent with antigen-driven expansion. The top 250 clones made up a significantly larger repertoire fraction in tumors than in blood (p = 0.039). Only the TCR beta chain was sequenced, which likely underestimates true repertoire diversity because unpaired alpha chains were not captured. Comparison of CD4+ and CD8+ T cell repertoires was precluded by the use of bulk unsorted samples.

A note on this clonotype: It lacks a known antigen. No base quality values were provided; no much bigger clone lies one nucleotide off.

Total RNA and DNA were co-extracted without cell sorting from around 20-30 mg of bulk tissue using the AllPrep DNA/RNA mini kit. Between late 2015 and March 2016, 4 or 5 patients in China with histopathologically diagnosed primary liver carcinoma had surgical resection. Patients had chronic HBV infection and were treatment-naive at sampling. Five spatially separated regions were sampled from each tumor: the superior, inferior, left-lateral and right-lateral poles, plus the tumor centre. Histological examination found more than 80% viable tumor cells in every tumor sample. Each fresh piece of tumor and adjacent tissue was cut in two, with one half stored in RNAlater at -80 degrees C and the other half sent for histology.

The sequence joins TRBV11-2 to TRBJ2-7; 7 central nucleotides agree with TRBD2. The TCR was taken from a man in his forties or fifties with primary liver carcinoma and hepatitis B virus infection. Sequenced: liver tumor tissue from sampling region 3. The sample's cell subset or site, from its label and the paper: tumor region T3, left-lateral pole. The encoded CDR3 is CTCSFTRGSFSHEQYF. The nucleotides are TGTACCTGCAGCTTCACGCGCGGGAGTTTTAGTCACGAGCAGTACTTC. Supplemented by the reference TRBV11-2 and TRBJ2-7 proteins around the CDR3, the complete variable domain is EAGVAQSPRYKIIEKRQSVAFWCNPISGHATLYWYQQILGQGPKLLIQFQNNGVVDDSQLPKDRFSAERLKGVDSTLKIQPAKLEDSAVYLCTCSFTRGSFSHEQYFGPGTRLTVT.